Below, 5 T cell receptor beta chains from the same sample are listed, as sequenced in a study of blood T cells in healthy people across ages. PCR was performed a second time for roughly 7 to 12 cycles using a sample-barcoded 5' primer and a J-beta primer mix. TCRdb re-called the 5' RACE reads with MiXCR, one entry per CDR3 protein. The table lists 1.5 million to 1.8 million distinct CDR3 sequences, about 42% of them singletons. The material sequenced was blood. These receptor sequences come from a woman between 18 and 29 years old in good health.

The chain uses TRBV5-5 and TRBJ1-5, with unresolved D. The CDR3 is 17 amino acids. V dropped 4 bases and J dropped 0 bases, with 17 bases sitting between them. Looked up from germline, CDR1 is SGHKS and CDR2 is YYEKEE (reference sequence). The CDR3 nucleotides are TGTGCCAGCAGCCCCGGGGTGGGGTCCCCTAGCAATCAGCCCCAGCATTTT. Its translation is CASSPGVGSPSNQPQHF.

This clonotype was seen more than once but under ten times. This chain joins TRBV7-9 and TRBJ2-7, with D perhaps TRBD1 (6 bases). CDR1 and CDR2 (germline): SEHNR, FQNEAQ (reference sequence). V was trimmed by 3 bases and J by 0 bases, leaving 15 bases between them. CDR3 length: 16 amino acids. The CDR3 is CASSLGLDRSSYEQYF. CDR3 nucleotide sequence: TGTGCCAGCAGCTTGGGCCTTGACAGGAGCTCCTACGAGCAGTACTTC. Variable domain in full (rest from reference TRBV7-9 and TRBJ2-7): DTGVSQNPRHKITKRGQNVTFRCDPISEHNRLYWYRQTLGQGPEFLTYFQNEAQLEKSRLLSDRFSAERPKGSFSTLEIQRTEQGDSAMYLCASSLGLDRSSYEQYFGPGTRLTVT.

This clonotype was observed a few times. CDR3 loop: CASSQGVWGLAGDTDTQYF. The CDR3 DNA follows: TGCGCCAGCAGCCAAGGTGTATGGGGACTAGCGGGGGACACAGATACGCAGTATTTT. The V and J genes are TRBV4-1 and TRBJ2-3, with 14 bases aligning to TRBD2. The V segment lost 1 base and the J segment 2 bases; nucleotides outside the gene matches: 8. Germline CDR1 and CDR2: MGHRA and YSYEKL. The CDR3 has 19 amino acids.

As for this clonotype: Germline and junction disagree at one end, which may indicate a read error. The chain links TRBV12-3 or TRBV12-4 to TRBJ1-6, with 9 positions matching TRBD1. The CDR3 consists of 14 residues. CDR3 sequence: CASSWDRVNSPPHF. CDR3 nucleotides: TGTGCCAGCAGTTGGGACAGGGTGAATTCACCCCCCCACTTT.

This chain links TRBV7-2 with TRBJ2-1; D remains unclear. With the DNA end fitting TRBJ2-7 better, the J assignment may be wrong. The V gene's germline CDR1 is SGHTA and CDR2 FQGNSA. CDR3 size: 16 residues. As DNA, the CDR3 is TGTGCCAGCAGCCTAATGGGGTGGTCCTCCTACAATGAGCAGTACTTC. Its translation: CASSLMGWSSYNEQYF.